The 20 T cell receptor beta chains listed next were all sequenced from one sample in a study of naive and memory T cell subsets (dated by TCRdb to 2015 to 2018). The library was built by means of UMI-ligation and nested PCR. TCRdb shows the sequencer as Illumina MiSeq. To cover both TRBC1 and TRBC2, the beta constant-region primer consisted of an equimolar mix of two oligonucleotides. Four rounds of PCR were used to amplify ligated cDNA, with nested alpha and beta constant-region primers being used together with the SP2 primer. Through fastp at Q25 and MiXCR, TCRdb rebuilt clones from the public reads, retaining in-frame beta chains. For every CDR3 protein sequence, its rows merge into one entry that carries the most common genes and DNA. Here the sample has tens of thousands of distinct CDR3 sequences; approximately 10% occur a single time. The ten top clones hold 1.2% of the sample. The sequenced sample consisted of naive CD8+ T cells from blood. The label giving this sample's cell subset or site can be read as: naive T cells, CD45RA high CD27+. The receptors shown here come from a human donor in good health.

Ten or more counts support this clonotype. The chain has TRBV7-2 and TRBJ2-3; unclear D gene. This CDR3 has 17 residues. V was cut by 3 bases and J by 0 bases, with 16 bases left in between. The germline V gene has CDR1 SGHTA and CDR2 FQGNSA. Here the CDR3 reads CASSFPLSGTSTDTQYF. The CDR3 region has the DNA TGTGCCAGCAGCTTTCCATTATCGGGTACTAGCACAGATACGCAGTATTTT.

The table lists this clonotype with many counts. V and J are TRBV4-3 and TRBJ2-1; 9 nucleotides agree with TRBD1. CDR1 is LGHNA and CDR2 is YSLEER in the germline V gene. After removal of 1 base from V and 7 bases from J, the junction contained 8 bases not matched to a gene. The CDR3 is made up of 16 amino acids. CDR3 region: CASSQAPGQGPNEQFF. CDR3 in DNA: TGCGCCAGCAGCCAAGCTCCGGGACAGGGTCCTAATGAGCAGTTCTTC.

This clonotype was observed at least ten times. This rearrangement joins TRBV5-1 to TRBJ2-1; 8 nucleotides line up with TRBD2. This CDR3 contains 15 residues. V shed 5 bases, J shed 4 bases, and the junction held 8 bases outside the gene matches. Germline V lookup: CDR1 SGHRS, CDR2 YFSETQ. The CDR3 loop is CASSIGREAYNEQFF. CDR3 coding DNA: TGCGCCAGCAGTATAGGGCGGGAGGCTTACAATGAGCAGTTCTTC.

The chain is built from TRBV10-1 and TRBJ2-5, with TRBD2 matching over 12 bases. The V gene's germline CDR1 is WNHNN and CDR2 SYGVQD (reference sequence). J was trimmed by 4 bases and V by 3 bases; bases with no gene match: 6. The CDR3 totals 16 residues. The CDR3 nucleotides are TGCGCCAGCAGTGACCTAGCGGGAGGGGGTTCAGAGACCCAGTACTTC. It encodes CASSDLAGGGSETQYF.

This clonotype occurred many times. The V and J genes are TRBV29-1 and TRBJ2-7; TRBD1 matches 10 bases. This CDR3 has 15 amino acids. The trim removed 0 bases at V and 3 bases at J, leaving 5 bases unmatched. Germline V lookup: CDR1 SQVTM, CDR2 ANQGSEA. The CDR3 DNA is TGCAGCGTTGAAGAAGTCGGACAGGGGGACTACGAGCAGTACTTC. It yields the protein CSVEEVGQGDYEQYF.

This clonotype was seen repeatedly, ten times or more. The chain joins TRBV7-9 to TRBJ2-7; 8 nucleotides line up with TRBD2. This CDR3 region has 14 residues. V lost 5 bases to trimming and J lost 0 bases; unmatched junction nucleotides: 3. Germline CDR1 is SEHNR and CDR2 is FQNEAQ (reference sequence). The CDR3 sequence is CASSPSGSSYEQYF. CDR3 sequence (DNA): TGTGCCAGCAGCCCCAGCGGGAGCTCCTACGAGCAGTACTTC. The full variable domain, its missing parts supplied by reference TRBV7-9 and TRBJ2-7, is DTGVSQNPRHKITKRGQNVTFRCDPISEHNRLYWYRQTLGQGPEFLTYFQNEAQLEKSRLLSDRFSAERPKGSFSTLEIQRTEQGDSAMYLCASSPSGSSYEQYFGPGTRLTVT.

The chain carries TRBV4-1 and TRBJ2-4, with 7 bases aligning to TRBD1. There are 13 residues in the CDR3. The germline V gene encodes CDR1 MGHRA and CDR2 YSYEKL. J gave up 8 bases and V 6 bases, and 7 bases lay outside the gene matches. The CDR3 coding sequence is TGCGCCAGCAGTAGGACAGGCGGAGACATTCAGTACTTC. Residues: CASSRTGGDIQYF.

V and J are TRBV28 and TRBJ2-7; no clear D gene. Deletions cut 8 bases from V and 5 bases from J, with 7 bases between. In germline, CDR1 is MDHEN, CDR2 SYDVKM. This CDR3 comprises 10 residues. The CDR3 sequence is CASGDNEQYF. The CDR3 coding sequence is TGTGCCAGCGGTGATAACGAGCAGTACTTC.

This clonotype was seen only a few times. CDR3 in DNA: TGCAGTGCTAGGCTGGGACTAGCGAACCGGAATGAGCAGTTCTTC. This sequence encodes CSARLGLANRNEQFF. V usage is TRBV20-1 and J usage is TRBJ2-1, with 10 bases that match TRBD2. The CDR3 runs to 15 residues. Trimming cost V 3 bases and J 7 bases; bases outside gene matches: 9. Germline-derived CDR1 and CDR2 are DFQATT and SNEGSKA (reference sequence).

This clonotype was detected ten times or more. The chain links TRBV19 to TRBJ2-7; 8 bases agree with TRBD2. Trimming took 5 bases from V and 3 from J; bases not matched to a gene: 6. This CDR3 is 14 amino acids long. In germline, CDR1 is LNHDA, CDR2 SQIVND (reference sequence). Here the CDR3 reads CASSGGGTSYEQYF. CDR3 DNA: TGTGCCAGTAGTGGAGGGGGGACTAGCTACGAGCAGTACTTC.

The genes are TRBV9 and TRBJ1-3; no firm D call. The V gene lost 4 bases and the J gene lost 0 bases, with 11 bases spanning the gap. The CDR3 sequence is 15 residues long. Germline CDR1 is SGDLS and CDR2 is YYNGEE. CDR3 loop: CASSLSGNSGNTIYF. The CDR3 DNA reads TGTGCCAGCAGCCTCAGTGGAAACTCTGGAAACACCATATATTTT. The entire variable domain, with the rest obtained from reference TRBV9 and TRBJ1-3, is as follows: DSGVTQTPKHLITATGQRVTLRCSPRSGDLSVYWYQQSLDQGLQFLIQYYNGEERAKGNILERFSAQQFPDLHSELNLSSLELGDSALYFCASSLSGNSGNTIYFGEGSWLTVV.

CDR3 in amino acids: CSVPGRAYNEQFF. The CDR3 DNA sequence: TGCAGCGTTCCGGGTCGAGCCTACAATGAGCAGTTCTTC. J is TRBJ2-1 and V is TRBV29-1; D unclear. The ends were cut back, 5 bases at V and 2 bases at J, with 10 bases in the middle. Germline V gene data show CDR1 as SQVTM and CDR2 as ANQGSEA. This CDR3 region has 13 residues.

The V call is TRBV20-1, the J call TRBJ2-7; perhaps D is TRBD1 or TRBD2 (5 bases each). V lost 1 base to trimming and J lost 3 bases, with 16 bases between them. This CDR3 is 15 amino acids long. CDR1 is DFQATT, CDR2 SNEGSKA, per germline (reference sequence). This CDR3 reads CSARARDGTLYEQYF. Written as DNA, the CDR3 is TGCAGTGCTAGAGCTCGCGACGGGACCCTCTACGAGCAGTACTTC.

The chain is built from TRBV7-3 and TRBJ2-2; TRBD2 matches 8 bases. The CDR3 is 17 amino acids. Germline V CDR1 and CDR2: SGHTA, FQGTGA. Germline trimming cut 0 bases from V and 3 bases from J; bases unmatched to any gene: 6. This chain's CDR3 is CASSLTIGGRYTGELFF. The CDR3 DNA is TGTGCCAGCAGCTTAACTATTGGCGGGAGGTACACCGGGGAGCTGTTTTTT.

This clonotype was counted between two and nine times. The V and J genes are TRBV3-1 and TRBJ1-1, with D possibly being TRBD1 (5 bases). Trimming left V 5 bases short and J 1 base short, with 14 bases between. The CDR3 has 15 residues. Germline-derived CDR1 and CDR2 are LGHDT and YNNKEL (reference sequence). CDR3 sequence: CASSEARDQNTEAFF. DNA for the CDR3: TGTGCCAGCAGCGAGGCCAGGGATCAGAACACTGAAGCTTTCTTT.

CDR3 bases: TGTGCCAGCAGCTTCGGGACCTTGGGGGAGCAGTACTTC. It translates to CASSFGTLGEQYF. The chain uses TRBV9 and TRBJ2-7; D possibly matches TRBD1 or TRBD2 (5 bases each). The CDR3 has 13 amino acids. The V end lost 4 bases, the J end lost 7 bases, and 15 bases lay between the germline ends. In germline, CDR1 is SGDLS, CDR2 YYNGEE.

This clonotype appeared many times. CDR3 nucleotide sequence: TGTGCCAGCAGTGCGGCCTACGAGCAGTACTTC. It encodes CASSAAYEQYF. V gene TRBV6-5 combines with J gene TRBJ2-7; D remains ambiguous. Germline V gene sequence: CDR1 MNHEY, CDR2 SVGAGI. The CDR3 is 11 residues long. Trimming left V 5 bases short and J 2 bases short, with 4 bases between.

At least ten counts were recorded for this clonotype. This sequence joins TRBV11-2 and TRBJ2-6; the match to TRBD1 covers 10 bases. The CDR3 sequence is 18 residues long. Trimming removed 5 bases from V and 0 bases from J; junction bases left unmatched: 7. Germline-derived CDR1 and CDR2 are SGHAT and FQNNGV. CDR3 DNA sequence: TGTGCCAGCAGCGGATCCGGGACAGGGGTCTCTGGGGCCAACGTCCTGACTTTC. As protein: CASSGSGTGVSGANVLTF.

The table lists this clonotype with many counts. V is TRBV7-9 and J is TRBJ2-7; 9 bases fit TRBD1. CDR1 and CDR2 (germline): SEHNR, FQNEAQ (reference sequence). This CDR3 is 15 amino acids long. V shed 5 bases, J shed 7 bases, and the junction held 12 bases outside the gene matches. CDR3 protein: CASSDTGDRDLEQYF. In nucleotides, the CDR3 is TGTGCCAGCAGCGATACTGGGGACAGGGATTTGGAGCAGTACTTC.

The genes are TRBV4-1 and TRBJ2-1; 8 bases are shared with TRBD2. Germline CDR1 reads MGHRA; CDR2 reads YSYEKL. CDR3 length equals 16 residues. The V and J ends lost 4 bases and 5 bases, in that order; junction bases with no gene match: 10. As DNA, the CDR3 is TGCGCCAGCAGCCTCCTGCTGAGCGGGGGCCACAATGAGCAGTTCTTC. It translates to CASSLLLSGGHNEQFF.